This passage covers 25 T cell receptor beta chains from one sample sequenced in a study of T cell repertoires in ileal Crohn's disease. Assay used: immunoSEQ multiplex PCR; TCRdb lists only in-frame clones, some missing. There are 4,900 or so clones in the sample; roughly 91% occur only once, and roughly 5% lies in the top ten. Sequenced: ileal tissue. These TCRs come from an adult with Crohn's disease.

The rearrangement links TRBV28 to TRBJ1-5; a possible D gene is TRBD1 (5 bases). V shed 5 bases and J shed 6 bases, with 14 bases lying between them. CDR3 size: 14 residues. Germline V gene data show CDR1 as MDHEN and CDR2 as SYDVKM. This CDR3 reads CASSRPTVGQPQHF. CDR3 coding DNA: TGTGCCAGCAGTCGCCCGACAGTAGGTCAGCCCCAGCATTTT.

The rearrangement joins TRBV27 to TRBJ1-5; D might be TRBD1 (6 bases). Germline CDR1 is MNHEY and CDR2 is SMNVEV (reference sequence). V was pared by 5 bases and J by 0 bases, with 14 bases between. The CDR3 covers 16 residues. The chain's CDR3 is CASSLQGRYSNQPQHF. The CDR3 DNA is TGTGCCAGCAGTCTGCAGGGGCGGTATAGCAATCAGCCCCAGCATTTT.

The chain couples TRBV11-2 to TRBJ2-5, with 8 positions matching TRBD2. The germline gives CDR1 SGHAT, CDR2 FQNNGV. The junction had 8 bases not matched to a gene; V was cut back by 0 bases and J by 2 bases. This CDR3 has 17 amino acids. The CDR3 nucleotides are TGTGCCAGCAGCTTAGAGTTGCTAGCGGGCGAACAAGAGACCCAGTACTTC. It yields the protein CASSLELLAGEQETQYF.

This clone was seen only once. V and J are TRBV7-9 and TRBJ2-7; 8 bases fit TRBD1. Germline loops: CDR1 SEHNR, CDR2 FQNEAQ (reference sequence). This CDR3 contains 13 residues. Losses at the gene ends were 2 bases for V and 6 bases for J; bases not matched to a gene: 3. The chain's CDR3 is CASSLPDRGEQYF. The CDR3 bases are TGTGCCAGCAGCTTACCCGACAGGGGCGAGCAGTACTTC.

The chain couples TRBV14 to TRBJ2-3, with 12 bases identical to TRBD2. CDR3 length equals 19 residues. The V gene end was trimmed by 1 base and the J gene end by 0 bases; junction bases not matched to a gene: 8. The germline V gene encodes CDR1 SGHDN and CDR2 FVKESK. Here the CDR3 reads CASSQVMTSGGASTDTQYF. The CDR3, as DNA: TGTGCCAGCAGCCAAGTGATGACTAGCGGGGGCGCTAGCACAGATACGCAGTATTTT.

The chain joins TRBV5-5 to TRBJ1-2, with 7 bases that match TRBD1. Looked up from germline, CDR1 is SGHKS and CDR2 is YYEKEE (reference sequence). The junction had 7 bases not matched to a gene; V was cut back by 4 bases and J by 7 bases. This CDR3 has 13 amino acids. The CDR3 spells CASSPTGIRGYTF. The CDR3 coding sequence is TGTGCCAGCAGCCCGACAGGGATCCGTGGCTACACCTTC. Full variable domain (outside the CDR3, taken from reference TRBV5-5 and TRBJ1-2): DAGVTQSPTHLIKTRGQQVTLRCSPISGHKSVSWYQQVLGQGPQFIFQYYEKEERGRGNFPDRFSARQFPNYSSELNVNALLLGDSALYLCASSPTGIRGYTFGSGTRLTVV.

The chain employs TRBV6-5 and TRBJ1-2; D gene ambiguous. Germline CDR1 MNHEY, CDR2 SVGAGI. This CDR3 has 14 amino acids. Deletions cut 4 bases from V and 0 bases from J, with 9 bases between. Here the CDR3 reads CASSSPGTNYGYTF. In nucleotides, the CDR3 is TGTGCCAGCAGTTCCCCGGGTACTAACTATGGCTACACCTTC.

The chain has TRBV5-1 and TRBJ2-5, with TRBD2 matching over 11 bases. Germline V CDR1 and CDR2: SGHRS, YFSETQ. With V trimmed by 2 bases and J by 2 bases, 5 bases remained unmatched. CDR3 length equals 16 residues. CDR3 DNA: TGCGCCAGCAGCTTCTTTTTAGCGGGGGGGCAAGAGACCCAGTACTTC. Protein: CASSFFLAGGQETQYF.

The genes are TRBV7-9 and TRBJ1-6, with a tentative D call TRBD1 (6 bases). CDR1 is SEHNR, CDR2 FQNEAQ, per germline (reference sequence). The CDR3 length is 16 residues. Trimming shortened V by 10 bases and J by 6 bases, and 22 bases separated the two germline ends. CDR3 amino acids: CATAFIPGQSNSPLHF. The CDR3 DNA is TGTGCCACCGCATTCATCCCGGGACAAAGTAATTCACCCCTCCACTTT.

This clone was recorded a few times. V usage is TRBV5-6 and J usage is TRBJ1-5; D call uncertain. The length of the CDR3 is 14 residues. Germline V gives CDR1 SGHDT, CDR2 YYEEEE. Trimming pared 2 bases from V and 3 bases from J, leaving 9 bases between. The CDR3 coding sequence is TGTGCCAGCAGCTTCCGGAGTAACAATCAGCCCCAGCATTTT. Protein product: CASSFRSNNQPQHF.

This clone occurred once. This chain connects TRBV10-3 to TRBJ1-1, with D maybe TRBD1 (5 bases). The CDR3 covers 13 residues. Germline lookup yields CDR1 ENHRY and CDR2 SYGVKD. Trimming removed 10 bases from V and 3 bases from J, with 15 bases in between. The CDR3 nucleotides read TGTGCCACCACAGGTAGCCCGGACACTGAAGCTTTCTTT. Its protein is CATTGSPDTEAFF.

The chain uses TRBV6-1 and TRBJ1-5; tentative D call: TRBD1 (6 bases). The germline V gene has CDR1 MNHNS and CDR2 SASEGT. This CDR3 has 15 residues. V lost 6 bases and J lost 2, with 14 bases in between. CDR3 sequence reads: CASRKGPGGNQPQHF. CDR3 sequence (DNA): TGTGCCAGCAGGAAAGGGCCAGGGGGCAATCAGCCCCAGCATTTT.

This clone was observed once. The genes are TRBV4-2 and TRBJ1-2; D not certain. Germline V gene sequence: CDR1 LGHNA, CDR2 YNFKEQ. V lost 0 bases and J 6 bases, leaving 17 bases between the germline ends. CDR3 length: 16 amino acids. CDR3 DNA sequence: TGTGCCAGCAGCCAAGATTCGGGGTACACCGCGAATGGCTACACCTTC. It is translated as CASSQDSGYTANGYTF.

The rearrangement joins TRBV9 to TRBJ2-6; D might be TRBD2 (5 bases). The CDR3 length is 15 residues. The germline V gene has CDR1 SGDLS and CDR2 YYNGEE. V dropped 3 bases and J dropped 0 bases, with 7 bases sitting between them. CDR3 residues: CASSADYSGANVLTF. CDR3 nucleotides: TGTGCCAGCAGCGCAGACTACTCTGGGGCCAACGTCCTGACTTTC.

The chain uses TRBV19 and TRBJ2-7; tentative D call: TRBD1 (5 bases). The germline gives CDR1 LNHDA, CDR2 SQIVND (reference sequence). V gave up 8 bases and J gave up 6 bases, with 23 bases separating them. This CDR3 spans 15 amino acids. The CDR3 region is CASSPTPRQNVEQYF. The CDR3 nucleotides are TGTGCCAGTTCCCCCACCCCCCGACAGAATGTCGAGCAGTACTTC.

The chain is built from TRBV10-2 and TRBJ2-7; a weak D match, TRBD2 (7 bases). The CDR3 contains 15 residues. Trimming took 3 bases from V and 0 from J, leaving 12 bases between them. The germline gives CDR1 WSHSY, CDR2 SAAADI. CDR3 protein: CASSERRGHSYEQYF. In nucleotides, the CDR3 is TGCGCCAGCAGTGAACGGCGGGGGCACTCCTACGAGCAGTACTTC.

This clone is a singleton in its sample. The rearrangement uses TRBV5-4 and TRBJ2-1, with 7 bases fitting TRBD2. V shed 3 bases and J 4 bases; nucleotides not matched to a gene: 16. The CDR3 sequence is 18 residues long. Germline V gene sequence: CDR1 SGHNT, CDR2 YYREEE (reference sequence). CDR3 bases: TGTGCCAGCAGCTGGGGGGGGGAAGGAGCGGGGCATTACAATGAGCAGTTCTTC. This codes for CASSWGGEGAGHYNEQFF.

J is TRBJ2-5 and V is TRBV14; D is possibly TRBD1 (5 bases). CDR1 is SGHDN and CDR2 is FVKESK in the germline V gene. The ends were cut back, 4 bases at V and 2 bases at J, with 11 bases in the middle. The CDR3 is 14 residues long. CDR3 region: CASSRSDRQETQYF. The CDR3 nucleotides read TGTGCCAGCAGCCGGTCCGACAGACAAGAGACCCAGTACTTC.

This clone showed up just a few times. CDR3 DNA sequence: TGTGCCAGCAGCTTGGATTTCCGGGGGGGCACCGGGGAGCTGTTTTTT. Protein: CASSLDFRGGTGELFF. This chain connects TRBV5-4 to TRBJ2-2, with TRBD2 matching over 8 bases. The CDR3 runs 16 residues. Germline lookup yields CDR1 SGHNT and CDR2 YYREEE (reference sequence). Trimming took 0 bases from V and 4 from J; bases not matched to a gene: 5. Supplemented by reference TRBV5-4 and TRBJ2-2, the full variable domain reads ETGVTQSPTHLIKTRGQQVTLRCSSQSGHNTVSWYQQALGQGPQFIFQYYREEENGRGNFPPRFSGLQFPNYSSELNVNALELDDSALYLCASSLDFRGGTGELFFGEGSRLTVL.

The CDR3: CASSLTTGPINSYEQYF. CDR3 DNA: TGTGCCAGCAGCCTGACGACAGGGCCCATAAACTCCTACGAGCAGTACTTC. The chain carries TRBV7-8 and TRBJ2-7; 7 nucleotides align to TRBD1. CDR1 is SGHVS, CDR2 FQNEAQ, per germline. The CDR3 runs 17 residues. Losses at the gene ends were 5 bases for V and 0 bases for J; bases not matched to a gene: 13.

The V and J genes are TRBV4-2 and TRBJ1-3, with D maybe TRBD1 (5 bases). The CDR3 is 17 amino acids. With 5 bases removed from V and 0 bases from J, the gap between germline ends came to 17 bases. CDR1 and CDR2 from the germline V gene are LGHNA and YNFKEQ. CDR3 bases: TGTGCCAGCAGCGTACACCTCGACAGTGCCTCTGGAAACACCATATATTTT. It translates to CASSVHLDSASGNTIYF.

The chain carries TRBV7-9 and TRBJ1-2; TRBD1 is a possible D gene (5 bases). The germline CDR1 and CDR2 sequences are SEHNR and FQNEAQ (reference sequence). Trimming left V 1 base short and J 5 bases short, with 14 bases between. The CDR3 runs to 15 residues. As DNA, the CDR3 is TGTGCCAGCAGCTTAGGGGGCGTTTCAGGTTATGGCTACACCTTC. Translated, it gives CASSLGGVSGYGYTF.

CDR3 amino acids: CASSEKPRAGCNQPQHF. CDR3 nucleotides: TGCGCCAGCAGTGAAAAACCCAGGGCCGGCTGCAATCAGCCCCAGCATTTT. The chain recombines TRBV23-1 with TRBJ1-5; D is possibly TRBD1 (5 bases). TRBV23-1 is identified as an open reading frame with a role that is uncertain. The CDR3 loop spans 17 amino acids. V shed 5 bases and J shed 2 bases, with 19 bases lying between them.

This clone appeared a few times. This chain uses TRBV10-2 with TRBJ2-3; 8 bases line up with TRBD1. V was pared by 2 bases and J by 2 bases, with 0 bases of the junction left unmatched. In germline, CDR1 is WSHSY, CDR2 SAAADI. The CDR3 is made up of 14 amino acids. The chain's CDR3 is CASSEQGATDTQYF. Written as DNA, the CDR3 is TGCGCCAGCAGTGAGCAGGGGGCCACAGATACGCAGTATTTT.

CDR3 loop: CSVEKGQAGNTIYF. CDR3 in DNA: TGCAGCGTTGAAAAAGGACAAGCGGGAAACACCATATATTTT. The V gene is TRBV29-1, the J gene TRBJ1-3; TRBD1 is a possible D gene (5 bases). The ends were cut back, 2 bases at V and 4 bases at J, with 12 bases in the middle. This CDR3 region has 14 residues. Germline CDR1 and CDR2: SQVTM and ANQGSEA. The whole variable domain, remainder taken from reference TRBV29-1 and TRBJ1-3, is SAVISQKPSRDICQRGTSLTIQCQVDSQVTMMFWYRQQPGQSLTLIATANQGSEATYESGFVIDKFPISRPNLTFSTLTVSNMSPEDSSIYLCSVEKGQAGNTIYFGEGSWLTVV.